This T cell receptor beta chain is drawn from a study of blood T cells in healthy people across ages. Combining a sample-barcoded 5' primer with a J-beta primer mix, a second PCR ran for roughly 7 to 12 cycles. One entry per CDR3 protein, called by TCRdb with MiXCR from the 5' RACE reads. The profile shows hundreds of thousands of distinct CDR3 sequences, around 48% of them singletons. The CDR3 extends over 17 amino acids. The V and J ends lost 0 bases and 6 bases respectively, with 20 bases between them. The germline gives CDR1 LNHNV, CDR2 YYDKDF (reference sequence). The source of this sequence is a young man in good health. The sample consisted of blood. The genes are TRBV15 and TRBJ1-2, with D perhaps matching TRBD1 (6 bases). For the CDR3, the DNA is TGTGCCACCAGCAGAGATGTAGGTGGCGGGGGGCCGGATGGCTACACCTTC. Translating it yields CATSRDVGGGGPDGYTF.